This record covers a single T cell receptor beta chain. No cognate antigen has been identified for it. No base quality information exists; no much larger clone differs at one position. This entry comes from a study of blood T cell repertoires in COVID-19 (TCRdb year 2020). With respect to the entire study: Collaborator samples came from the United States, Italy and Spain and covered acute and convalescent phases of COVID-19. A freely available public database, intended as a resource for researchers studying the immune response to SARS-CoV-2, is where the repertoires were released. Sample metadata almost always included a de-identified subject ID, COVID-19 status, age in years and sex. Samples came from the ongoing ImmuneRACE study (first 160 participants) plus 1,254 subjects from 6 global collaborators. Deeply sampled blood TCRbeta repertoires from subjects exposed to, actively infected with, or recovered from COVID-19 were included in the dataset. The material from the prospective study consisted of cDNA or gDNA derived from T cells, B-cell-depleted T cells, or PBMCs. Where available, HLA class I and class II types were taken from metadata supplied by the sample provider and were not determined by assay-based typing.

The full study reports these points: The quantity of clinical and demographic metadata differed by source and by participant and was supplied without curation.

Whole blood was collected in K2EDTA tubes by collaborating institutions according to the institutions' own protocols. For TCRbeta analysis, collaborator samples were shipped as frozen whole blood, as isolated PBMCs, or as DNA extracted from either sample type. V has 6 bases trimmed and J has 0 bases trimmed; junction bases matching no gene number 11. Looking up the germline V gene yields CDR1 KGHSH and CDR2 LQKENI. Taken from cysteine to phenylalanine, the CDR3 has 18 residues. The DNA shown is the 54-base CDR3, in frame from base 1. TCRbeta CDR3 regions were amplified from genomic DNA using the immunoSEQ Assay, a bias-controlled multiplex PCR. Under the source paper's analysis protocol: The number of nucleated cells in each sample was estimated by amplification of reference gene primers within the assay. To quantify the absolute abundance of each unique TCRbeta CDR3 rearrangement, sequence reads were collapsed and filtered. For each sample, productive Simpson clonality was calculated as the square root of Simpson's diversity index over productive rearrangements. The table was pulled from immuneACCESS by TCRdb, which kept in-frame rearrangements only. Such tables lose some clones; where checked, under half of the loss comes from unresolved V genes, and the rest has no known cause. The V and J calls and the clone size are those of that table, but D and trimming were determined from the DNA. This sample lists about 110,000 clones; about 80% were detected once. The ten largest clones capture 3% to 4.5% of the sample.

Recombination connected TRBV18 to TRBJ2-6, with 7 central nucleotides matching TRBD1. The sequence was obtained from an elderly woman with acute or convalescent COVID-19. The sequenced material came from peripheral blood. The DNA sequence is TGTGCCAGCTCCGGAGCCGGGACAGCATCCTCTGGGGCCAACGTCCTGACTTTC. Translated, this is CASSGAGTASSGANVLTF.